The T cell receptor beta chain under discussion was sequenced for a study of T cell responses to AZD1222 COVID-19 vaccine. This table comes from immunoSEQ multiplex PCR, and its TCRdb copy is limited to in-frame clones, with some not included. Here the sample spans about 140,000 clones, approximately 90% being singletons. This CDR3 is built from 10 residues. Looked up from germline, CDR1 is MNHEY and CDR2 is SVGAGI. With 7 bases removed from V and 6 bases from J, the gap between germline ends came to 6 bases. The sequences come from peripheral blood, collected on day 0 of AZD1222 vaccination. The rearrangement joins TRBV6-5 to TRBJ1-2; no clear D gene. This receptor was obtained from an adult in good health. The CDR3 protein is CASKGNGYTF. Written as DNA, the CDR3 is TGTGCCAGCAAGGGAAATGGCTACACCTTC.